This T cell receptor beta chain was documented in a study of cytomegalovirus exposure and HLA in healthy donors. Vbeta (60) and Jbeta (13) primers were used in the PCR. Data came from immunoSEQ multiplex PCR; TCRdb stores just in-frame clones and leaves some out. Here the sample spans some 150,000 clones, about 79% being singletons. This CDR3 is built from 14 residues. CDR1 SGDLS and CDR2 YYNGEE come from the germline V gene. Trimming cost V 0 bases and J 9 bases; bases outside gene matches: 8. The TCR comes from a man aged 35-49 years in good health and CMV-seropositive. The sample taken for sequencing was PBMCs. The rearrangement links TRBV9 to TRBJ2-5; 7 bases fit TRBD2. CDR3: CASSVVGSGEAQYF. CDR3 nucleotide sequence: TGTGCCAGCAGCGTAGTGGGAAGCGGGGAGGCCCAGTACTTC.